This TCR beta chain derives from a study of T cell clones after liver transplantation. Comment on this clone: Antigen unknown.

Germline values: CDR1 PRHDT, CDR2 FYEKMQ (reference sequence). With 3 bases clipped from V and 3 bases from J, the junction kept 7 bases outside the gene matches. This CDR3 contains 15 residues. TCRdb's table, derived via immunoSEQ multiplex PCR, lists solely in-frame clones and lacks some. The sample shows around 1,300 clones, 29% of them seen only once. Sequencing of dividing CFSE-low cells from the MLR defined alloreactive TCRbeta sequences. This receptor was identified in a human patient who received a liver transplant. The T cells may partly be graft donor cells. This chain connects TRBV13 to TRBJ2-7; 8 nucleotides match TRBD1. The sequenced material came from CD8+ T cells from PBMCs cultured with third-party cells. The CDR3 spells CASSLGTGGVYEQYF. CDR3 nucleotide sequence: TGTGCCAGCAGCTTGGGGACAGGTGGAGTCTACGAGCAGTACTTC.